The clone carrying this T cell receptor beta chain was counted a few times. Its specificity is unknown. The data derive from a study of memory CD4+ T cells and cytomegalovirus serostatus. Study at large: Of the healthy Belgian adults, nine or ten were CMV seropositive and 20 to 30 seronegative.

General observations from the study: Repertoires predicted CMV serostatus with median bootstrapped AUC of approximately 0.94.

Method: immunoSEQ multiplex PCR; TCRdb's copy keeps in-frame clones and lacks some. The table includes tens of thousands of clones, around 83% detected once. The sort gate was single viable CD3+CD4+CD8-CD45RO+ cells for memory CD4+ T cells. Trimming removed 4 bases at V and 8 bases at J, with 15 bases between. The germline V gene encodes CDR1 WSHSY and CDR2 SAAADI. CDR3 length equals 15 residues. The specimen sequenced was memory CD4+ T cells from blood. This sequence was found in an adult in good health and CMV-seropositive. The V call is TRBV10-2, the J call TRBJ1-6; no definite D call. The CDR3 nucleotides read TGCGCCAGCAGTGCTGCGGGGAGCGGGGATTCACCCCTCCACTTT. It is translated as CASSAAGSGDSPLHF.